Listed below are T cell receptor beta chains from one sample, sequenced in a study of neoadjuvant anti-PD-1 for oral cavity cancer. Sequenced by immunoSEQ multiplex PCR; TCRdb stores in-frame clones only, minus some. The sample has about 6,700 clones; around 48% are singletons. The material sequenced was tumor tissue, taken before nivolumab (anti-PD-1) treatment. The receptors were sampled from a person aged 35-79 years with oral cavity squamous cell carcinoma. CDR3s include the opening cysteine and the closing phenylalanine or tryptophan. The D gene is left open where the match is weak. Clone size is given for some rows only: seen once, a few or many times, or a class if the clone is expanded.

>TRBV4-3|TRBJ2-5|-|-
TGCGCCAGCAGCCAAGACCGGGGGTGGACTACTCATGAGACCCAGTACTTC
CASSQDRGWTTHETQYF
>TRBV5-1|TRBJ2-7|TRBD1|-
TGCGCCAGCAGTGACCCGACAGGGGCAATATACGAGCAGTACTTC
CASSDPTGAIYEQYF
>TRBV6-5|TRBJ2-2|-|-
TGTGCCAGCAGGGCAGGGTACGCCGGGGAGCTGTTTTTT
CASRAGYAGELFF
>TRBV5-6|TRBJ2-2|-|medium-sized
TGTGCCAGCAGCGATTCTAGACGAGTCACCGGGGAGCTGTTTTTT
CASSDSRRVTGELFF
>TRBV5-6|TRBJ2-1|-|-
TGTGCCAGCAGCATACAGGGTGGGTCCTACAATGAGCAGTTCTTC
CASSIQGGSYNEQFF
>TRBV14|TRBJ1-1|-|few
TGTGCCAGCAGCCAAACGAGGGTCACTGAAGCTTTCTTT
CASSQTRVTEAFF
>TRBV19|TRBJ1-1|-|-
TGTGCCAGTAGTCACGGGGGGCGAACTGAAGCTTTCTTT
CASSHGGRTEAFF
>TRBV10-2|TRBJ1-1|-|-
TGCGCCAGCAGTGAGCTTGGGGCGAACACTGAAGCTTTCTTT
CASSELGANTEAFF
>TRBV7-3|TRBJ1-3|-|-
TGTGCCAGCAGCTTAACGGTTGCGGCAGGGATAGGAAACACCATATATTTT
CASSLTVAAGIGNTIYF
>TRBV6-1|TRBJ2-3|-|-
TGTGCCAGCAGTGACCTCTACCCCTGGGATACGCAGTATTTT
CASSDLYPWDTQYF
>TRBV9|TRBJ1-3|-|medium-sized
TGTGCCAGCAGCGTAGGTGTCACCTCTGGAAACACCATATATTTT
CASSVGVTSGNTIYF
>TRBV19|TRBJ1-2|TRBD1|-
TGTGCCAGTAGTGATCCCCTTACAGGGGCCTATGGCTACACCTTC
CASSDPLTGAYGYTF
>TRBV5-5|TRBJ1-5|-|-
TGTGCCAGCAGCTTGTTGGGGGGCAATCAGCCCCAGCATTTT
CASSLLGGNQPQHF
>TRBV7-9|TRBJ2-1|-|-
TGTGCCAGCAGCTTTCGGTTAGGCCTAACCTTCAATGAGCAGTTCTTC
CASSFRLGLTFNEQFF
>TRBV6-1|TRBJ2-7|-|few
TGTGCCAGCAGGCTCCGGTACGAGCAGTACTTC
CASRLRYEQYF
>TRBV6-5|TRBJ2-1|-|-
TGTGCCAGCAGTTACCGGGGGGCAGACAATGAGCAGTTCTTC
CASSYRGADNEQFF